One and the same sample provided the 16 T cell receptor beta chains below, sequenced in a study of blood T cell repertoires in COVID-19. Only in-frame clones appear in the TCRdb table, and some are missing; sequencing was by immunoSEQ multiplex PCR. Here the sample spans 95,000 to 150,000 clones, 82% being singletons. Sequences were obtained from peripheral blood. The receptors shown here come from a woman between 65 and 79 years old with acute or convalescent COVID-19.

Points on this clone: Other DNA sequences in this sample translate to the same CDR3. The J gene is TRBJ2-1, the V gene TRBV4-3, with D possibly matching TRBD1 (5 bases). This CDR3 comprises 13 residues. Deletions cut 3 bases from V and 4 bases from J, with 7 bases between. The germline V gene has CDR1 LGHNA and CDR2 YSLEER. The CDR3 loop is CASSQGPYNEQFF. The DNA for the CDR3 is TGCGCCAGCAGCCAGGGGCCATACAATGAGCAGTTCTTC.

This clone was recorded only once. The V call is TRBV24-1, the J call TRBJ2-5, with TRBD2 as a possible D gene (5 bases). V was shortened by 5 bases and J by 3 bases, with 12 bases between the two germline ends. The CDR3 consists of 14 residues. The germline CDR1 and CDR2 sequences are KGHDR and SFDVKD. CDR3: CATSGGSLKETQYF. In nucleotides, the CDR3 is TGTGCCACCAGTGGAGGGTCGCTCAAAGAGACCCAGTACTTC.

The chain couples TRBV7-2 to TRBJ1-2, with 9 bases lining up with TRBD1. V lost 6 bases, J lost 3 bases, and 8 bases stayed unmatched. There are 15 residues in the CDR3. Germline V lookup: CDR1 SGHTA, CDR2 FQGNSA. The CDR3 sequence: CASRDTGQGDYGYTF. The CDR3 DNA is TGTGCCAGCAGAGATACGGGACAGGGAGACTATGGCTACACCTTC.

This clone occurred a few times. The V call is TRBV5-1, the J call TRBJ1-1; TRBD1 matches 8 bases. J gave up 9 bases and V 0 bases, and 4 bases lay outside the gene matches. This CDR3 is built from 13 residues. Germline CDR1 reads SGHRS; CDR2 reads YFSETQ. For the CDR3, the DNA is TGCGCCAGCAGCTTGGAGCGGACAGGGCAAGCTTTCTTT. Protein product: CASSLERTGQAFF. Full variable domain (rest looked up from reference TRBV5-1 and TRBJ1-1): KAGVTQTPRYLIKTRGQQVTLSCSPISGHRSVSWYQQTPGQGLQFLFEYFSETQRNKGNFPGRFSGRQFSNSRSEMNVSTLELGDSALYLCASSLERTGQAFFGQGTRLTVV.

This chain uses TRBV6-5 with TRBJ1-3, with TRBD1 matching over 7 bases. The germline gives CDR1 MNHEY, CDR2 SVGAGI. J lost 7 bases, V lost 5 bases, and 8 bases had no gene match. The CDR3 loop spans 14 amino acids. The CDR3, as DNA: TGTGCCAGCAGTAGAGGGGGCGAGATCAACACCATATATTTT. This sequence encodes CASSRGGEINTIYF.

The chain recombines TRBV10-3 with TRBJ2-7, with D tentatively TRBD2 (5 bases). Germline assignment: CDR1 ENHRY and CDR2 SYGVKD. The CDR3 loop spans 14 amino acids. Trimming removed 0 bases at V and 1 base at J, with 7 bases between. CDR3 sequence (DNA): TGTGCCATCAGTGAGTCGCAGCGGTCCTACGAGCAGTACTTC. It yields the protein CAISESQRSYEQYF.

The chain carries TRBV19 and TRBJ1-5, with D uncertain. The CDR3 runs 14 residues. Germline V gene data show CDR1 as LNHDA and CDR2 as SQIVND (reference sequence). Trimming removed 3 bases at V and 4 bases at J, with 10 bases between. The CDR3 is CASSISLGNQPQHF. The CDR3 DNA follows: TGTGCCAGTAGTATTTCTCTCGGGAATCAGCCCCAGCATTTT.

This clone was found a few times. This chain uses TRBV11-2 with TRBJ2-5, with D unresolved. The CDR3 covers 13 residues. V lost 3 bases and J 5 bases, leaving 10 bases between the germline ends. Per germline, CDR1 SGHAT and CDR2 FQNNGV. This chain's CDR3 is CASSFSHVETQYF. The CDR3 DNA follows: TGTGCCAGCAGCTTTAGCCACGTTGAGACCCAGTACTTC.

This clone appeared a single time. The chain links TRBV9 to TRBJ2-3; TRBD2 aligns across 9 bases. The junction had 8 bases not matched to a gene; V was cut back by 0 bases and J by 6 bases. This CDR3 contains 16 residues. CDR1 SGDLS and CDR2 YYNGEE come from the germline V gene. The CDR3, as DNA: TGTGCCAGCAGCGTAGCGTCCAGCGGGGGGAGGGATACGCAGTATTTT. It encodes CASSVASSGGRDTQYF.

The chain uses TRBV2 and TRBJ1-2; D call uncertain. The CDR3 spans 13 residues. The V gene's germline CDR1 is SNHLY and CDR2 FYNNEI. Trimming shortened V by 7 bases and J by 4 bases, and 13 bases separated the two germline ends. CDR3 sequence (DNA): TGTGCCAGCATGAGGGAAACATCCTATGGCTACACCTTC. Amino acids: CASMRETSYGYTF.

This chain connects TRBV9 to TRBJ1-2; TRBD1 matches at 7 bases. Germline assignment: CDR1 SGDLS and CDR2 YYNGEE. The CDR3 consists of 15 residues. Trimming took 4 bases from V and 5 from J; bases not matched to a gene: 11. The CDR3 protein is CASSTLGQAEYGYTF. The CDR3 nucleotides are TGTGCCAGCAGCACCTTAGGACAGGCGGAGTATGGCTACACCTTC.

The chain employs TRBV7-2 and TRBJ2-3; 8 nucleotides match TRBD1. Germline V gene lookup returns CDR1 SGHTA and CDR2 FQGNSA. CDR3 length equals 15 residues. Trimming removed 3 bases from V and 3 bases from J; junction bases left unmatched: 5. The CDR3 coding sequence is TGTGCCAGCAGCTTCGGACAGGGCCGGACAGATACGCAGTATTTT. This codes for CASSFGQGRTDTQYF. Drawing the rest from reference TRBV7-2 and TRBJ2-3, the complete variable domain is GAGVSQSPSNKVTEKGKDVELRCDPISGHTALYWYRQSLGQGLEFLIYFQGNSAPDKSGLPSDRFSAERTGGSVSTLTIQRTQQEDSAVYLCASSFGQGRTDTQYFGPGTRLTVL.

J is TRBJ2-1 and V is TRBV14, with 8 bases that match TRBD1. CDR3 length: 16 residues. The germline gives CDR1 SGHDN, CDR2 FVKESK. V gave up 3 bases and J gave up 2 bases; unmatched junction bases: 6. The CDR3 loop is CASSHRQGIPYNEQFF. The CDR3 nucleotides are TGTGCCAGCAGCCACAGACAGGGGATCCCCTACAATGAGCAGTTCTTC.

CDR3 in amino acids: CASSSLRGSTGELFF. The CDR3 region has the DNA TGTGCCAGCAGCTCTCTCAGGGGTAGCACCGGGGAGCTGTTTTTT. The chain joins TRBV11-3 to TRBJ2-2, with a weak D call TRBD1 (6 bases). Germline CDR1 reads SGHNT; CDR2 reads YENEEA. Deletions cut 4 bases from V and 4 bases from J, with 13 bases between. CDR3 length: 15 amino acids.

The genes are TRBV18 and TRBJ1-5; 9 nucleotides agree with TRBD1. Germline loops: CDR1 KGHSH, CDR2 LQKENI. The ends lost 6 bases at V and 7 bases at J; junction bases unmatched: 13. This CDR3 is built from 16 residues. CDR3 DNA: TGTGCCAGCTCCCTGGGACAGGGCGAGACGAGACAGCCCCAGCATTTT. Its protein product is CASSLGQGETRQPQHF. The whole variable domain, filled in from reference TRBV18 and TRBJ1-5, reads NAGVMQNPRHLVRRRGQEARLRCSPMKGHSHVYWYRQLPEEGLKFMVYLQKENIIDESGMPKERFSAEFPKEGPSILRIQQVVRGDSAAYFCASSLGQGETRQPQHFGDGTRLSIL.

The V gene is TRBV21-1, the J gene TRBJ2-1; TRBD1, the table's D call, lacks a check against the DNA. TRBV21-1 is reported as a pseudogene. This CDR3 has 14 amino acids. The CDR3 DNA sequence: TGTGCCAGCACTAGTGGCAGGGGGAGAGGGGAGCAGTTCTTC. Encoded protein: CASTSGRGRGEQFF.